This TCR beta chain was captured in a study of OX40 agonist ivuxolimab in advanced cancers. Across the study: Patients were given ivuxolimab, an antibody that agonizes OX40 (CD134). A mean age of around 60 years, range roughly 20 to 90, was recorded, and about 83% were male. Study outcomes and limitations: Clonal expansion from baseline to week 6 occurred in both CD4+ and CD8+ T cells.

With autoimmune disease history or systemic immunosuppression, patients were excluded. Clones were read by immunoSEQ multiplex PCR, and TCRdb kept only the in-frame ones, dropping some. This sample has more than 60,000 clones, with roughly 91% found just once. This clone has only one observation. Its antigen is as yet unknown. The sequence came from an adult with an advanced solid tumor such as melanoma, head and neck, liver or kidney cancer. Sequences were derived from CD4+ or CD8+ T cells sorted from blood, sampled in a trial of the OX40 agonist ivuxolimab.

The CDR3, as DNA: TGTGCCACCAGCAGGGGGAATACTCCAGGGGGCAGGTCGGAGACCCAGTACTTC. Translation: CATSRGNTPGGRSETQYF. This chain uses TRBV15 with TRBJ2-5, with 8 bases that match TRBD1. CDR3 length equals 18 residues. V lost 3 bases, J lost 5 bases, and 17 bases stayed unmatched. Germline loops: CDR1 LNHNV, CDR2 YYDKDF (reference sequence).